This is a list of T cell receptor beta chains from one sample in a study of T cell responses to AZD1222 COVID-19 vaccine. Sequencing was performed with immunoSEQ multiplex PCR; in TCRdb, only in-frame clones are kept and a portion is missing. Among 110,000 or so clones, roughly 90% were seen once, and the ten largest hold around 3.8%. Sequencing was performed on peripheral blood, taken 28 days after the second dose of the MenACWY control vaccine. The source is an adult who received the MenACWY meningococcal vaccine as a control. Each CDR3 is given with its conserved first and last residue. D genes are given only for firm matches. The listing skips clone size in some rows; elsewhere it reads once, few, many or a size class.

CDR3 protein	CDR3 DNA	V gene	D gene	J gene	clone size
CASTWTAGYNEQFF	TGTGCCAGCACCTGGACAGCAGGCTACAATGAGCAGTTCTTC	TRBV2	NA	TRBJ2-1	NA
CASSPRGSMEETQYF	TGTGCCAGTAGTCCCAGGGGGAGTATGGAAGAGACCCAGTACTTC	TRBV19	TRBD1	TRBJ2-5	few
CASSQAWGRNTEAFF	TGTGCCAGCAGCCAAGCCTGGGGCAGGAACACTGAAGCTTTCTTT	TRBV3-1/TRBV3-2	NA	TRBJ1-1	once
CASHTSGGNEQFF	TGCGCCAGCCATACTAGCGGGGGAAATGAGCAGTTCTTC	TRBV10-2	TRBD2	TRBJ2-1	NA
CASSQGLAEETQYF	TGCGCCAGCAGCCAGGGACTAGCGGAAGAGACCCAGTACTTC	TRBV4-1	TRBD2	TRBJ2-5	NA
CATQTSGGWTGELFF	TGTGCCACCCAGACTAGCGGGGGGTGGACCGGGGAGCTGTTTTTT	TRBV2	TRBD2	TRBJ2-2	NA
CASSYVGGGYGTQYF	TGTGCCAGCAGTTACGTGGGGGGAGGGTACGGTACGCAGTATTTT	TRBV6-5	TRBD2	TRBJ2-3	NA
CASSRSRHPGELFF	TGCGCCAGCAGTCGATCACGACATCCCGGGGAGCTGTTTTTT	TRBV10-1	NA	TRBJ2-2	NA
CASSPNRSPTYEQYF	TGTGCCAGCTCACCAAACAGGTCCCCAACCTACGAGCAGTACTTC	TRBV18	NA	TRBJ2-7	NA
CSVVASVLNTEAFF	TGCAGCGTTGTGGCGTCAGTTCTTAACACTGAAGCTTTCTTT	TRBV29-1	NA	TRBJ1-1	NA
CASSQRSGHTGELFF	TGTGCCAGCAGCCAAAGGAGCGGACACACCGGGGAGCTGTTTTTT	TRBV14	NA	TRBJ2-2	NA
CASLPGTDDEKLFF	TGTGCCAGCTTACCGGGGACAGACGATGAAAAACTGTTTTTT	TRBV18	TRBD1	TRBJ1-4	NA
CSVAPPISDEQFF	TGCAGCGTCGCCCCTCCTATAAGCGATGAGCAGTTCTTC	TRBV29-1	NA	TRBJ2-1	NA
CASTPTFGTTHYEQYF	TGTGCCAGCACCCCAACTTTCGGGACTACTCACTACGAGCAGTACTTC	TRBV5-5	TRBD2	TRBJ2-7	few
CASSEVQGGFTEAFF	TGTGCCAGCAGTGAAGTTCAGGGCGGATTTACTGAAGCTTTCTTT	TRBV6-1	NA	TRBJ1-1	NA
CASSPIAGVQYF	TGTGCCAGCAGCCCGATAGCGGGAGTGCAGTATTTT	TRBV12-3/TRBV12-4	TRBD2	TRBJ2-3	once
CASSQGVGLAGELFF	TGCGCCAGCAGCCAAGGTGTGGGACTGGCCGGGGAGCTGTTTTTT	TRBV4-3	NA	TRBJ2-2	few
CSVVPGQSNYGYTF	TGCAGCGTTGTTCCGGGACAGTCTAACTATGGCTACACCTTC	TRBV29-1	TRBD1	TRBJ1-2	once
CASSEVGQTIEYGNTIYF	TGTGCCAGCAGTGAAGTAGGGCAGACGATCGAGTATGGAAACACCATATATTTT	TRBV6-1	NA	TRBJ1-3	NA
CASSHLPGGTDTQYF	TGCGCCAGCAGCCACCTCCCGGGGGGCACAGATACGCAGTATTTT	TRBV4-3	NA	TRBJ2-3	NA
CASSSIQYAPGTGELFF	TGTGCCAGCAGCTCGATACAATATGCCCCGGGAACCGGGGAGCTGTTTTTT	TRBV7-9	NA	TRBJ2-2	NA
CASSLGGRGTEAFF	TGTGCCAGCAGCCTCGGGGGTAGAGGCACTGAAGCTTTCTTT	TRBV7-3	NA	TRBJ1-1	NA
CASMPGGLAGAYEQYF	TGTGCCAGTATGCCGGGGGGACTAGCGGGAGCCTACGAGCAGTACTTC	TRBV19	TRBD2	TRBJ2-7	once
CASSLPIGTPNSPLHF	TGTGCCAGCAGCTTACCTATCGGGACTCCAAATTCACCCCTCCACTTT	TRBV7-9	NA	TRBJ1-6	NA
CASTNRERGQHEQFF	TGTGCCAGCACAAACCGGGAGCGTGGTCAGCATGAGCAGTTCTTC	TRBV6-5	NA	TRBJ2-1	NA
CASSVAYPSTDTQYF	TGTGCCAGCAGCGTAGCTTACCCATCCACAGATACGCAGTATTTT	TRBV9	NA	TRBJ2-3	NA
CASSQSNRGLNQPQHF	TGCGCCAGCAGTCAATCCAACAGGGGTTTGAATCAGCCCCAGCATTTT	TRBV23-1	TRBD1	TRBJ1-5	NA